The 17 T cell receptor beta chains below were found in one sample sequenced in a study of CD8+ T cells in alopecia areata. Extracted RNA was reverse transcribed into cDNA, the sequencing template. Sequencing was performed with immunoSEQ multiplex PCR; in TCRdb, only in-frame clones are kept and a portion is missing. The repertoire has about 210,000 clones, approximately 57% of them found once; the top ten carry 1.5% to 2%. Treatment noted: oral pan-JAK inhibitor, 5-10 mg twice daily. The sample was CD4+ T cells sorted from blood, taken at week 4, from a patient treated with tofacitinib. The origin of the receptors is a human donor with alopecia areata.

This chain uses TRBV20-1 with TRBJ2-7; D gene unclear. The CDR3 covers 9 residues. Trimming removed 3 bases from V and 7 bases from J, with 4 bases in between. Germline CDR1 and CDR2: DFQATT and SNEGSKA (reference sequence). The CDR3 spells CSASGEQYF. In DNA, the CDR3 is TGCAGTGCTAGTGGTGAGCAGTACTTC.

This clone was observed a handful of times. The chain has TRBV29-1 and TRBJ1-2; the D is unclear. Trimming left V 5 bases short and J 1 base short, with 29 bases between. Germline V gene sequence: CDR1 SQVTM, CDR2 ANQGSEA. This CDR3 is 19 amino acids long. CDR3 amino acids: CSVTSTFDRPGFRNYGYTF. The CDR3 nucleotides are TGCAGCGTTACTTCAACCTTTGATCGACCGGGGTTCCGTAACTATGGCTACACCTTC. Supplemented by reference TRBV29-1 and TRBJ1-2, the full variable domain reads SAVISQKPSRDICQRGTSLTIQCQVDSQVTMMFWYRQQPGQSLTLIATANQGSEATYESGFVIDKFPISRPNLTFSTLTVSNMSPEDSSIYLCSVTSTFDRPGFRNYGYTFGSGTRLTVV.

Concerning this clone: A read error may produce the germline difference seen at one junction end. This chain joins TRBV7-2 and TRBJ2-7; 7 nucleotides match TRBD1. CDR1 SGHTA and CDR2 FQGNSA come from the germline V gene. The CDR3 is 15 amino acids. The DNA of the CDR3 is TGTGCCAGCAACTTAAGACAGGGACCTTCCTACGAGCAGTACTTC. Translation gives CASNLRQGPSYEQYF.

The CDR3 nucleotides are TGTGCCAGCAGCGGAGGGGTCTTTGTTTCTGGAAACACCATATATTTT. Residues: CASSGGVFVSGNTIYF. V is TRBV9 and J is TRBJ1-3, with a weak D call TRBD1 (5 bases). The CDR3 loop spans 16 amino acids. V was clipped by 3 bases and J by 1 base, with 14 bases between them. Germline values: CDR1 SGDLS, CDR2 YYNGEE.

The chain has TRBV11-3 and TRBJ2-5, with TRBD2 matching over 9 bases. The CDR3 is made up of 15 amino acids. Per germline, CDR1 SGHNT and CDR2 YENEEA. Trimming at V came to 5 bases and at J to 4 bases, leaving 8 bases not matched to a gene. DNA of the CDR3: TGTGCCAGCAGCCCCGGGACTAGCTACATAGAGACCCAGTACTTC. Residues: CASSPGTSYIETQYF.

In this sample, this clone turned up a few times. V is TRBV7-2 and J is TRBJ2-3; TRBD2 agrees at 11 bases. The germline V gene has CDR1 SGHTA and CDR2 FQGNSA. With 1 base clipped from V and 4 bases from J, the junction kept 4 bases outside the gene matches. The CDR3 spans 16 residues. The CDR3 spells CASSLVSGGVADTQYF. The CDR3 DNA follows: TGTGCCAGCAGCTTAGTTAGCGGGGGGGTCGCAGATACGCAGTATTTT.

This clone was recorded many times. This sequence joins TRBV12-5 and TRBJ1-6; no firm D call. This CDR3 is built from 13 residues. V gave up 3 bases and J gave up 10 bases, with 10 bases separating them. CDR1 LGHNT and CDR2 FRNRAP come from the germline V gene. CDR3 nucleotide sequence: TGTGCTAGTGGTTTCGATGAGAAGTCACCCCTCCACTTT. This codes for CASGFDEKSPLHF.

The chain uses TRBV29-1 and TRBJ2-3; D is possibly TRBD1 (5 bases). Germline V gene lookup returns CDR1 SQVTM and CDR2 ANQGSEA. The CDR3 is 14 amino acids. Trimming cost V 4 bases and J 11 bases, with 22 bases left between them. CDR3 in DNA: TGCAGCGTTGCTAGTAAGACAGCCTTCGAAAAGCAGTATTTT. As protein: CSVASKTAFEKQYF.

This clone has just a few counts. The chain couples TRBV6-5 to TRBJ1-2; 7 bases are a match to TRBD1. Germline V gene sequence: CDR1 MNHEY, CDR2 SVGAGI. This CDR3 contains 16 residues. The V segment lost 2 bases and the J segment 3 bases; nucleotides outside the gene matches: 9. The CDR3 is CASSYTSRGPYYGYTF. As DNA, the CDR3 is TGTGCCAGCAGTTACACCTCGAGGGGGCCATACTATGGCTACACCTTC.

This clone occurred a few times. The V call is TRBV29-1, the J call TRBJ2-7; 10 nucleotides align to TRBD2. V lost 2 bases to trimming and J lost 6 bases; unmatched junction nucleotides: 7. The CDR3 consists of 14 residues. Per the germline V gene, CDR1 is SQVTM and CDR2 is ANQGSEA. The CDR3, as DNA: TGCAGCGTTGAACGGCTAGCGGGGGTGGGCGAGCAGTACTTC. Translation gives CSVERLAGVGEQYF.

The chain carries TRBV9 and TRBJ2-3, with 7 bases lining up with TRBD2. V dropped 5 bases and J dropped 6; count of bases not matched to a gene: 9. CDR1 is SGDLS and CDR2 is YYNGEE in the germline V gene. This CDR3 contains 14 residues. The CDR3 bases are TGTGCCAGCAGTCAAGCGCACGGGAGGGATACGCAGTATTTT. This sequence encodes CASSQAHGRDTQYF.

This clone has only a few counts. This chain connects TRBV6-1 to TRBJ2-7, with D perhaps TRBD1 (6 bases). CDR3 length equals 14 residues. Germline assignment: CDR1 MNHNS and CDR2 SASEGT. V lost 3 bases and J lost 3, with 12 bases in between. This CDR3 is CASSEDSLFYEQYF. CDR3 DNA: TGTGCCAGCAGTGAGGACAGCCTATTCTACGAGCAGTACTTC.

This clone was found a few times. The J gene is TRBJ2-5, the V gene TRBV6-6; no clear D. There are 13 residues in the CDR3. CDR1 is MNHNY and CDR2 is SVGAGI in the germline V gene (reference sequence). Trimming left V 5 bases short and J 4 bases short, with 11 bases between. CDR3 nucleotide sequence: TGTGCCAGCAGTCCTCTTGACGGAGAGACCCAGTACTTC. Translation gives CASSPLDGETQYF.

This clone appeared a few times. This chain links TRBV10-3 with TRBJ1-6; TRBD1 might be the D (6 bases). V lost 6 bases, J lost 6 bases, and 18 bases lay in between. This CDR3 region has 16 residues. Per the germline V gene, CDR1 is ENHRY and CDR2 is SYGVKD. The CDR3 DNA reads TGTGCCATCAGCGCCGACAGGTTCGGGGGTAATTCACCCCTCCACTTT. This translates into CAISADRFGGNSPLHF.

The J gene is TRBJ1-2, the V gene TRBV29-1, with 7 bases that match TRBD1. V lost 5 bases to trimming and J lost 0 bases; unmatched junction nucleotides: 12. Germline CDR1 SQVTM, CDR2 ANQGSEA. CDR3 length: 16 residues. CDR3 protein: CSVLPRQGGTNYGYTF. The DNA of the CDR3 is TGCAGCGTTTTGCCGCGACAGGGAGGGACTAACTATGGCTACACCTTC.

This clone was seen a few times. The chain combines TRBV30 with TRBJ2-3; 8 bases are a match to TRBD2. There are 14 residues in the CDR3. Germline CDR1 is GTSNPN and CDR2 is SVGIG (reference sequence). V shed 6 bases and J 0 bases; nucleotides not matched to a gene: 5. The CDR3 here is CACLPSGSTDTQYF. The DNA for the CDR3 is TGTGCCTGCCTACCTAGCGGGAGCACAGATACGCAGTATTTT.

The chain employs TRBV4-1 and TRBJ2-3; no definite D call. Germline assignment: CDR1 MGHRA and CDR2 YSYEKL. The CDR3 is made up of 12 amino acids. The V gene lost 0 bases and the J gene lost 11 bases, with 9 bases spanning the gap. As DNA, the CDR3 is TGCGCCAGCAGCCAAGACTTGGGGTTGCAGTATTTT. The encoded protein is CASSQDLGLQYF.